This TCR beta chain is from a study of control samples from healthy donors and cancer patients. This CDR3 contains 13 residues. CDR1 is LGHDT and CDR2 is YNNKEL in the germline V gene (reference sequence). V trimming: 3 bases; J trimming: 8 bases; junction bases outside the gene matches: 4. Produced via immunoSEQ multiplex PCR; TCRdb's table is partial and in-frame only. Of 90,000 to 150,000 clones listed, about 91% are singletons. The V and J genes are TRBV3-1 (or the pseudogene TRBV3-2) and TRBJ1-2; TRBD1 matches 9 bases. Sequencing input: blood. This TCR came from a man aged 35 to 55 in good health. CDR3 sequence reads: CASSQRTGVGYTF. DNA of the CDR3: TGTGCCAGCAGCCAGAGGACAGGGGTGGGCTACACCTTC.